The subject of this entry is one T cell receptor (beta chain). Just one base apart from a much larger clone, this may be a read error. This entry is derived from a study of identical twins' blood T cells. A previously described protocol, modified, built RNA-based TCR cDNA libraries. Via MiXCR, TCRdb re-called the 5' RACE reads, giving one row per CDR3 protein. The repertoire consists of hundreds of thousands of distinct CDR3 sequences, with under 30% occurring once and the leading ten covering approximately 6.6%. Germline assignment: CDR1 DFQATT and CDR2 SNEGSKA (reference sequence). This CDR3 spans 14 amino acids.

This TCR derives from a woman aged 18 to 55 in good health. The rearrangement joins TRBV20-1 to TRBJ1-1; D perhaps matches TRBD1 (5 bases). Specimen: PBMCs. CDR3 loop: CSARGGTGNTGAFF. The CDR3 DNA is TGCAGTGCTAGAGGGGGGACGGGGAACACTGGAGCTTTCTTT.